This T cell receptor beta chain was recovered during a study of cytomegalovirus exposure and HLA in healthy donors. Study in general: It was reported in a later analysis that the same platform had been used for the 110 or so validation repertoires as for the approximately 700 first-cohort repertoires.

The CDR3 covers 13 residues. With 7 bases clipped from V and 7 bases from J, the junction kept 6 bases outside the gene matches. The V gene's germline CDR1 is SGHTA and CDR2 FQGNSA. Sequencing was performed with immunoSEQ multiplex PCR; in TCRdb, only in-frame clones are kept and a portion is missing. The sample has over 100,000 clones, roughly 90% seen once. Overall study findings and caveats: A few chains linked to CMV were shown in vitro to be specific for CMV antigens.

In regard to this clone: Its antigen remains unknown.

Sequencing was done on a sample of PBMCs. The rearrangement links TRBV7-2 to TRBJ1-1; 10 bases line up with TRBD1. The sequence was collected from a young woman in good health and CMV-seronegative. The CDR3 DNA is TGTGCCAGCAAACGACAGGGGGCGGATGAAGCTTTCTTT. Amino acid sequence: CASKRQGADEAFF.